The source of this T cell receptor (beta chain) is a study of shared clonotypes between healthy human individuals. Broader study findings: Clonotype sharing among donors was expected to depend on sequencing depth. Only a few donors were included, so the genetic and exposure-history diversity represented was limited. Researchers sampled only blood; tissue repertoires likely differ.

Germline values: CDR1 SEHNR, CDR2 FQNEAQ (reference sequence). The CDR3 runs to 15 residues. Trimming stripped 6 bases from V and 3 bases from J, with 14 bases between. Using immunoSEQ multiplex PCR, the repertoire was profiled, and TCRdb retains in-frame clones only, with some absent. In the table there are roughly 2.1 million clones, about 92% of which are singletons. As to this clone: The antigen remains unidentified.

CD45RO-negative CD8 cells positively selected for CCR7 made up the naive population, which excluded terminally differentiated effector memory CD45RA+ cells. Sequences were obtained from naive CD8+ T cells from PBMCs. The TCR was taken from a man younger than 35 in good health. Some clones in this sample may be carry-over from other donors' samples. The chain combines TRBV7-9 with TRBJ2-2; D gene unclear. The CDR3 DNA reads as TGTGCCAGCAGTTGGGATCCATGGGACACCGGGGAGCTGTTTTTT. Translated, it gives CASSWDPWDTGELFF.